This T cell receptor (beta chain) was found in a study of early T cells in non-severe SARS-CoV-2 infection (dated by TCRdb to 2020 to 2022). About the study as a whole: Bulk RNA from unsorted whole blood was used for TCR sequencing, so alpha and beta chains could not be paired.

What the work shows at the level of the full study, not this receptor alone: VDJdb matching was skewed toward anti-spike CD8 responses and likely underestimated virus-specific expansions, missing private and CD4 specificities.

The study was a case-control design nested within a healthcare worker cohort in London, UK, with weekly nasopharyngeal swab PCR tests and blood sampling. Healthcare workers were recruited between 23 and 31 March 2020, during the week of the UK lockdown, and were followed weekly for up to about 16 weeks. Libraries were built with 5' RACE. The sequencing machine was a NextSeq 500. In the TCR library protocol, unique molecular identifiers were attached to individual cDNA molecules to correct for PCR bias and sequencing error. Both TCR alpha and beta chains were sequenced, and tight co-correlation was observed between alpha and beta sequence abundances in each sample. The study's own analysis went as follows. Decombinator V4 was used to annotate the V gene, J gene and CDR3 of the TCR sequences. Expanded TCRs were defined as changing significantly between any two time points under a Poisson model with p below 0.0001. TCR abundances were normalised to the total number of TCRs sequenced per sample and were expressed as counts per million. MAIT TCRs were defined by TRAV1-2 paired with TRAJ12, TRAJ20 or TRAJ33, and iNKT TCRs by TRAV10 paired with TRAJ18. VDJdb, accessed 1 November 2021, was searched for CMV, EBV and SARS-CoV-2 annotated TCRs, with TCRs annotated for multiple antigens excluded. TCRdb cleaned the public reads at Q25 with fastp, built clones with MiXCR and kept in-frame beta chains. Each entry is one CDR3 protein sequence, shown with its most common DNA and genes. TCRdb's processing, not the authors', yielded these V and J calls. Counted in this sample were 100,000 or so distinct CDR3 sequences; 16% of them appeared once. 5% to 5.5% of the sample comes from the top ten.

With respect to this clonotype: No cognate antigen has been identified for it. One base away there is no much larger clone; base qualities are not given.

V is cut by 5 bases and J by 4 bases, and the space between the germline ends is 14 bases. Counted from cysteine to phenylalanine, this CDR3 has 14 amino acids. The CDR3 DNA has 42 bases and is translated from base 1. Per the germline V gene (reference sequence), MNHEY is the CDR1 and SMNVEV is the CDR2. The specimen comprised whole blood, sampled at baseline. The chain joins TRBV27 to TRBJ2-5; no confident D gene assignment can be made. The clonotype originates from an adult who was a healthcare worker with PCR-confirmed SARS-CoV-2 infection or an uninfected control (not recorded which). The nucleotide sequence reads as follows: TGTGCCAGCAGTCCGGGCCCCAGAGCAGAGACCCAGTACTTC. Translated, it gives CASSPGPRAETQYF.